The T cell receptor (beta chain) under discussion was sequenced for a study of T cell responses to AZD1222 COVID-19 vaccine. Here immunoSEQ multiplex PCR was the method, and the copy in TCRdb shows in-frame clones only, minus some. The sample contains more than 95,000 clones, roughly 82% of which appear only once. V was clipped by 2 bases and J by 4 bases; unmatched bases: 16. Germline V gene data show CDR1 as MNHEY and CDR2 as SVGEGT. The CDR3 sequence is 18 residues long. The clonotype comes from an adult in good health. The chain has TRBV6-2 or TRBV6-3 and TRBJ1-1; the match to TRBD1 covers 7 bases. The specimen comprised peripheral blood, sampled on day 0 of AZD1222 vaccination. DNA for the CDR3: TGTGCCAGCAGTTACCGGCATGACAGGGAAGGGTGGAGCACTGAAGCTTTCTTT. This encodes CASSYRHDREGWSTEAFF.